The subject of this entry is one T cell receptor (beta chain). Its cognate antigen is unknown. The record originates from a study of cytomegalovirus exposure and HLA in healthy donors. Findings and limits, study-wide: The authors enumerated around 150 TCR beta chains as linked to cytomegalovirus. In all likelihood, a cluster of highly shared sequence variants was a sequencing artifact. Reports indicate that TCR beta sequences accurately predicted the HLA-A and HLA-B alleles of most subjects.

CDR1 SGDLS and CDR2 YYNGEE come from the germline V gene. The CDR3 consists of 18 residues. Losses at the gene ends were 2 bases for V and 2 bases for J; bases not matched to a gene: 13. It was with 60 Vbeta and 13 Jbeta primers that the PCR ran. Data came from immunoSEQ multiplex PCR; TCRdb stores just in-frame clones and leaves some out. The profile shows 130,000 or so clones, approximately 78% of them singletons. The sequence was collected from a woman aged 45 to 65 in good health and CMV-seropositive. The genes are TRBV9 and TRBJ1-3; 7 nucleotides match TRBD1. The sample comprised PBMCs. CDR3 sequence (DNA): TGTGCCAGCAGCGTGGGCGATTTGCGACAGGGCGCTGGAAACACCATATATTTT. Translating gives CASSVGDLRQGAGNTIYF.